The 27 T cell receptor beta chains below come from one sample, sequenced in a study of cytomegalovirus exposure and HLA in healthy donors. 60 Vbeta and 13 Jbeta primers were used in PCR. Some clones are missing from TCRdb's copy, which holds only in-frame ones; the method was immunoSEQ multiplex PCR. The sample yields 59,000 or so clones, 85% seen once. Sequencing used PBMCs. Every receptor here comes from a female donor in good health and CMV-seronegative.

This chain connects TRBV5-8 to TRBJ2-7, with 9 bases identical to TRBD2. With V trimmed by 0 bases and J by 2 bases, 3 bases remained unmatched. CDR3 length equals 15 residues. The germline CDR1 and CDR2 sequences are SGHTS and YDEGEE. The CDR3 protein is CASSLGGLAPYEQYF. Written as DNA, the CDR3 is TGTGCCAGCAGCTTGGGGGGACTAGCTCCCTACGAGCAGTACTTC.

A single count supports this clone. The rearrangement joins TRBV29-1 to TRBJ1-4; TRBD1 agrees at 7 bases. V was clipped by 6 bases and J by 4 bases; unmatched bases: 8. Germline CDR1 reads SQVTM; CDR2 reads ANQGSEA. CDR3 length equals 14 residues. CDR3 amino acids: CSVADRAGNEKLFF. CDR3 nucleotide sequence: TGCAGCGTGGCCGACAGGGCGGGTAATGAAAAACTGTTTTTT.

The rearrangement uses TRBV6-6 and TRBJ1-4; tentative D call: TRBD1 (6 bases). Trimming shortened V by 4 bases and J by 6 bases, and 12 bases separated the two germline ends. Germline V gives CDR1 MNHNY, CDR2 SVGAGI (reference sequence). The CDR3 is made up of 14 amino acids. CDR3 coding DNA: TGTGCCAGCAGTTCCGACAGGCGGGATGAAAAACTGTTTTTT. Translation: CASSSDRRDEKLFF.

This chain connects TRBV6-5 to TRBJ1-5, with TRBD1 matching 9 bases. The V gene's germline CDR1 is MNHEY and CDR2 SVGAGI. The V segment lost 5 bases and the J segment 3 bases; nucleotides outside the gene matches: 2. The CDR3 runs to 14 residues. The CDR3: CASSDRGYNQPQHF. In DNA, the CDR3 is TGTGCCAGCAGTGACAGGGGGTACAATCAGCCCCAGCATTTT.

J is TRBJ2-7 and V is TRBV7-2; TRBD2 might be the D (5 bases). The length of the CDR3 is 16 residues. The V end was cut by 1 base, the J end by 2 bases, with 15 bases between. Germline CDR1 is SGHTA and CDR2 is FQGNSA. CDR3 DNA: TGTGCCAGCAGCTTAGACGGAGGTGACTCGGCCTACGAGCAGTACTTC. Its translation: CASSLDGGDSAYEQYF.

V is TRBV5-1 and J is TRBJ2-3, with a weak D call TRBD2 (8 bases). The CDR3 is 19 residues long. The V end lost 7 bases, the J end lost 2 bases, and 29 bases lay between the germline ends. Germline V gives CDR1 SGHRS, CDR2 YFSETQ. The CDR3 coding sequence is TGCGCCAGCGGCCGACAGGGAACTAGCGGAACAATTACCACAGATACGCAGTATTTT. Protein: CASGRQGTSGTITTDTQYF.

J is TRBJ1-1 and V is TRBV6-1; D perhaps matches TRBD1 (6 bases). The CDR3 sequence is 13 residues long. V lost 2 bases and J 3 bases, leaving 7 bases between the germline ends. Germline V gene sequence: CDR1 MNHNS, CDR2 SASEGT. CDR3 nucleotide sequence: TGTGCCAGCAGTGAATACAGGGACACTGAAGCTTTCTTT. This encodes CASSEYRDTEAFF.

Remarks on this clone: The germline gene is not matched at one end of the junction; a read error may be the cause. Distinct nucleotide sequences in the sample also encode this CDR3. The gene calls are TRBV15 and TRBJ2-5; the D gene is possibly TRBD2 (7 bases). Germline V gives CDR1 LNHNV, CDR2 YYDKDF (reference sequence). The CDR3 sequence is 17 residues long. Here the CDR3 reads CATSRGERGGGQETQYF. The CDR3 nucleotides are TGTGCCACCAGCAGAGGCGAGCGGGGCGGGGGACAAGAGACTCAGTACTTC.

V gene TRBV29-1 combines with J gene TRBJ2-7; D gene uncertain. This CDR3 spans 13 amino acids. Deletions cut 1 base from V and 4 bases from J, with 11 bases between. CDR1 SQVTM and CDR2 ANQGSEA come from the germline V gene. CDR3 DNA sequence: TGCAGCGTTGAAGGAGAGAGGCGGTACGAGCAGTACTTC. Protein product: CSVEGERRYEQYF.

The rearrangement uses TRBV11-2 and TRBJ2-7; a weak D match, TRBD2 (5 bases). CDR1 is SGHAT, CDR2 FQNNGV, per germline. V was pared by 5 bases and J by 2 bases, with 10 bases between. The CDR3 sequence is 13 residues long. This CDR3 reads CASSPGGTYEQYF. DNA of the CDR3: TGTGCCAGCAGCCCCGGAGGCACCTACGAGCAGTACTTC.

This clone is a singleton in its sample. V gene TRBV7-2 combines with J gene TRBJ1-5; 10 nucleotides line up with TRBD1. V was pared by 2 bases and J by 4 bases, with 8 bases of the junction left unmatched. The CDR3 is 17 residues long. The V gene's germline CDR1 is SGHTA and CDR2 FQGNSA. The CDR3 bases are TGTGCCAGCAGCTTATCCGGGACAGGGGAAGGAAATCAGCCCCAGCATTTT. Amino acid sequence: CASSLSGTGEGNQPQHF.

Here the CDR3 reads CASSILSSGSYNEQFF. The CDR3 nucleotides are TGCGCCAGCAGCATACTATCTAGCGGGAGCTACAATGAGCAGTTCTTC. The chain recombines TRBV5-1 with TRBJ2-1, with 10 bases identical to TRBD2. CDR3 size: 16 residues. The V and J ends lost 4 bases and 3 bases, in that order; junction bases with no gene match: 7. Per germline, CDR1 SGHRS and CDR2 YFSETQ.

A word on this clone: This specimen includes other DNA sequences encoding the same CDR3. The V gene is TRBV18, the J gene TRBJ2-5; D is perhaps TRBD1 (5 bases). Per germline, CDR1 KGHSH and CDR2 LQKENI. CDR3 length: 13 residues. Trimming took off 3 bases at V and 2 bases at J, with 7 bases between the two ends. For the CDR3, the DNA is TGTGCCAGCTCACCGGGGCTACAAGAGACCCAGTACTTC. Its protein product is CASSPGLQETQYF.

This chain joins TRBV20-1 and TRBJ2-5; D unresolved. Trimming cost V 7 bases and J 2 bases, with 8 bases left between them. The germline V gene encodes CDR1 DFQATT and CDR2 SNEGSKA (reference sequence). The CDR3 is 11 amino acids. CDR3 DNA: TGCAGTGGCCTAGATCAAGAGACCCAGTACTTC. This gives the protein CSGLDQETQYF.

The J gene is TRBJ2-1, the V gene TRBV27; maybe TRBD2 (7 bases). The length of the CDR3 is 15 residues. Trimming left V 2 bases short and J 5 bases short, with 13 bases between. Germline V lookup: CDR1 MNHEY, CDR2 SMNVEV (reference sequence). The DNA for the CDR3 is TGTGCCAGCAGTTTAAACAGGGAGGGGAACAATGAGCAGTTCTTC. Residues: CASSLNREGNNEQFF.

V gene TRBV7-9 combines with J gene TRBJ1-6; D is uncertain. Per the germline V gene, CDR1 is SEHNR and CDR2 is FQNEAQ (reference sequence). V was trimmed by 5 bases and J by 10 bases, leaving 15 bases between them. This CDR3 region has 14 residues. The CDR3 sequence: CASSPSGSVSPLHF. The CDR3 DNA follows: TGTGCCAGCAGCCCGTCGGGGTCAGTGTCACCCCTCCACTTT.

This clone appeared a single time. The rearrangement links TRBV10-3 to TRBJ1-2, with 7 bases aligning to TRBD1. Germline CDR1 ENHRY, CDR2 SYGVKD. V was clipped by 6 bases and J by 5 bases; unmatched bases: 6. The CDR3 contains 13 residues. CDR3 loop: CAISDRVEYGYTF. The CDR3 DNA reads as TGTGCCATCAGCGACAGGGTAGAGTATGGCTACACCTTC.

The genes are TRBV7-8 and TRBJ2-3; 8 bases map to TRBD2. The J segment lost 0 bases and the V segment lost 5 bases, leaving 4 bases of the junction unmatched. This CDR3 spans 15 amino acids. Germline V gives CDR1 SGHVS, CDR2 FQNEAQ. The chain's CDR3 is CASSPRGGSTDTQYF. As DNA, the CDR3 is TGTGCCAGCAGCCCCCGGGGGGGTAGCACAGATACGCAGTATTTT. The complete variable domain, with remaining parts taken from reference TRBV7-8 and TRBJ2-3, reads GAGVSQSPRYKVAKRGQDVALRCDPISGHVSLFWYQQALGQGPEFLTYFQNEAQLDKSGLPSDRFFAERPEGSVSTLKIQRTQQEDSAVYLCASSPRGGSTDTQYFGPGTRLTVL.

V usage is TRBV2 and J usage is TRBJ2-5, with a weak D call TRBD2 (6 bases). The CDR3 is made up of 15 amino acids. The germline gives CDR1 SNHLY, CDR2 FYNNEI. Trimming stripped 8 bases from V and 9 bases from J, with 25 bases between. The CDR3 DNA is TGTGCCAGCCGCTCGGGGGTAGCGCGTGCTGCGGCCCAGTACTTC. Amino acids: CASRSGVARAAAQYF.

This clone is a singleton in its sample. This chain connects TRBV7-9 to TRBJ2-3; maybe TRBD2 (6 bases). The germline V gene encodes CDR1 SEHNR and CDR2 FQNEAQ (reference sequence). The CDR3 consists of 13 residues. V was clipped by 4 bases and J by 4 bases, with 9 bases between them. This CDR3 reads CASSSRRADTQYF. The CDR3 DNA reads TGTGCCAGCAGCTCCAGGAGGGCAGATACGCAGTATTTT.

This chain uses TRBV6-5 with TRBJ2-1; weak D call: TRBD1 (5 bases). Germline CDR1 is MNHEY and CDR2 is SVGAGI. The V gene lost 5 bases and the J gene lost 10 bases, with 15 bases spanning the gap. This CDR3 has 13 residues. The CDR3 region is CASSLTGESEQFF. CDR3 bases: TGTGCCAGCAGTCTTACAGGAGAATCGGAGCAGTTCTTC.

The J gene is TRBJ2-3, the V gene TRBV9, with 7 bases lining up with TRBD1. The CDR3 spans 16 residues. Trimming at V came to 0 bases and at J to 0 bases, leaving 4 bases not matched to a gene. Germline CDR1 and CDR2: SGDLS and YYNGEE. The CDR3 protein is CASSVAWGQSTDTQYF. The CDR3 region has the DNA TGTGCCAGCAGCGTAGCCTGGGGACAGAGCACAGATACGCAGTATTTT.

The genes are TRBV9 and TRBJ1-1; a weak D match, TRBD1 (5 bases). Germline values: CDR1 SGDLS, CDR2 YYNGEE. There are 14 residues in the CDR3. Between the trimmed V and J ends, which lost 0 bases and 0 bases, there was a span of 6 bases. The CDR3 loop is CASSVGQLNTEAFF. DNA of the CDR3: TGTGCCAGCAGCGTAGGACAGTTGAACACTGAAGCTTTCTTT.

V usage is TRBV15 and J usage is TRBJ2-7, with 7 positions matching TRBD1. V was clipped by 5 bases and J by 4 bases; unmatched bases: 17. The V gene's germline CDR1 is LNHNV and CDR2 YYDKDF (reference sequence). The CDR3 runs to 17 residues. CDR3 sequence (DNA): TGTGCCACCAGCGGGAGACAGGGCCAACAATTACAATACGAGCAGTACTTC. This translates into CATSGRQGQQLQYEQYF.

This chain connects TRBV5-4 to TRBJ2-7, with TRBD2 identical over 8 bases. Germline V CDR1 and CDR2: SGHNT, YYREEE (reference sequence). The length of the CDR3 is 16 residues. V trimming: 3 bases; J trimming: 2 bases; junction bases outside the gene matches: 10. In DNA, the CDR3 is TGTGCCAGCAGCTCTGTGGCGGGAGGAAGGCCCTACGAGCAGTACTTC. It yields the protein CASSSVAGGRPYEQYF. Filled out from reference TRBV5-4 and TRBJ2-7, the complete variable domain reads ETGVTQSPTHLIKTRGQQVTLRCSSQSGHNTVSWYQQALGQGPQFIFQYYREEENGRGNFPPRFSGLQFPNYSSELNVNALELDDSALYLCASSSVAGGRPYEQYFGPGTRLTVT.

The J gene is TRBJ2-6, the V gene TRBV9, with a weak D call TRBD1 (5 bases). This CDR3 spans 16 amino acids. V shed 4 bases and J shed 3 bases, with 14 bases lying between them. Per germline, CDR1 SGDLS and CDR2 YYNGEE. The CDR3 is CASSQTVVNGANVLTF. As DNA, the CDR3 is TGTGCCAGCAGCCAGACAGTAGTTAATGGGGCCAACGTCCTGACTTTC.

The chain uses TRBV7-9 and TRBJ1-5, with 8 bases matching TRBD1. Germline V gene lookup returns CDR1 SEHNR and CDR2 FQNEAQ (reference sequence). V gave up 5 bases and J gave up 4 bases; unmatched junction bases: 4. There are 14 residues in the CDR3. The CDR3 sequence: CASSQTGGNQPQHF. The CDR3 nucleotides read TGTGCCAGCAGCCAAACAGGGGGGAATCAGCCCCAGCATTTT.